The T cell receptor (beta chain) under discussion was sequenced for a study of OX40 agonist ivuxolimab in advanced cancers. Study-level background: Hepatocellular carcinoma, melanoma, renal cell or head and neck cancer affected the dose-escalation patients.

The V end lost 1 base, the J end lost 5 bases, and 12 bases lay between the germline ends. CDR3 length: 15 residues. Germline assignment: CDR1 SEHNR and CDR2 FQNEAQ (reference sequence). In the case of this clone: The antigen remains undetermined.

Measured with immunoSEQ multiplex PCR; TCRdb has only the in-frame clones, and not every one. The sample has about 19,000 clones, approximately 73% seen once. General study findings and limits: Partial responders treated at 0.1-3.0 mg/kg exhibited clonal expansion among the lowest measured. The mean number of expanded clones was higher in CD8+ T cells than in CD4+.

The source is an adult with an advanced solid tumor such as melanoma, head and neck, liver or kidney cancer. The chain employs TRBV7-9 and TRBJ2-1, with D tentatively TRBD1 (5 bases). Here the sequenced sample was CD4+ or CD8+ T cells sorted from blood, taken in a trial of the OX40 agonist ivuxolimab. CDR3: CASSLVLQGHNEQFF. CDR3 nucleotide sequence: TGTGCCAGCAGCTTAGTATTGCAGGGCCACAATGAGCAGTTCTTC.